The 14 T cell receptor beta chains listed next were all sequenced from one sample in a study of OX40 agonist ivuxolimab in advanced cancers. Assay: immunoSEQ multiplex PCR; the TCRdb copy retains only in-frame clones and omits some. The table lists more than 25,000 clones, approximately 91% of them singletons. The sequencing here drew on CD4+ or CD8+ T cells sorted from blood, taken in a trial of the OX40 agonist ivuxolimab. Source of these receptors: an adult with an advanced solid tumor such as melanoma, head and neck, liver or kidney cancer.

The rearrangement uses TRBV6-5 and TRBJ1-1, with TRBD1 matching 8 bases. Losses at the gene ends were 6 bases for V and 5 bases for J; bases not matched to a gene: 8. Per germline, CDR1 MNHEY and CDR2 SVGAGI. This CDR3 is 14 amino acids long. CDR3 sequence: CASSGGQGKTEAFF. CDR3 DNA: TGTGCCAGCAGCGGAGGACAGGGAAAGACTGAAGCTTTCTTT.

The V and J genes are TRBV11-2 and TRBJ2-7; 9 nucleotides align to TRBD1. Trimming removed 4 bases from V and 6 bases from J; junction bases left unmatched: 4. CDR3 size: 13 residues. CDR1 SGHAT and CDR2 FQNNGV come from the germline V gene. This CDR3 is CASSWGQGGEQYF. Written as DNA, the CDR3 is TGTGCCAGCAGCTGGGGACAGGGCGGCGAGCAGTACTTC.

This clone was detected only a few times. This chain links TRBV6-5 with TRBJ2-7, with 7 bases that match TRBD2. The CDR3 is 13 residues long. V lost 4 bases, J lost 8 bases, and 8 bases stayed unmatched. Germline V gives CDR1 MNHEY, CDR2 SVGAGI. CDR3 residues: CASSFSGTAKQYF. For the CDR3, the DNA is TGTGCCAGCAGTTTCAGCGGGACGGCCAAGCAGTACTTC.

V and J are TRBV5-8 and TRBJ2-3, with 10 bases aligning to TRBD1. J lost 4 bases, V lost 4 bases, and 12 bases had no gene match. The CDR3 extends over 17 amino acids. Germline loops: CDR1 SGHTS, CDR2 YDEGEE. The CDR3 DNA sequence: TGTGCCAGCAGCGCCGAACATGACAGGGGGCGCCCAGATACGCAGTATTTT. Translating gives CASSAEHDRGRPDTQYF.

The chain has TRBV7-2 and TRBJ1-5, with 7 bases aligning to TRBD1. J was trimmed by 0 bases and V by 6 bases; bases with no gene match: 5. CDR3 size: 15 residues. Germline loops: CDR1 SGHTA, CDR2 FQGNSA. CDR3: CASSTTGFSNQPQHF. CDR3 in DNA: TGTGCCAGCAGTACGACAGGGTTTAGCAATCAGCCCCAGCATTTT.

The rearrangement joins TRBV7-3 to TRBJ2-2; possibly TRBD1 for D (6 bases). Trimming shortened V by 6 bases and J by 2 bases, and 22 bases separated the two germline ends. The CDR3 loop spans 18 amino acids. The germline V gene encodes CDR1 SGHTA and CDR2 FQGTGA. DNA of the CDR3: TGTGCCAGCAGTGAAGGGGCAGGGGAGATCCTCAACACCGGGGAGCTGTTTTTT. It encodes CASSEGAGEILNTGELFF.

The V call is TRBV4-3, the J call TRBJ2-5, with 7 nucleotides matching TRBD2. CDR1 and CDR2 (germline): LGHNA, YSLEER. The V and J ends lost 0 bases and 5 bases, in that order; junction bases with no gene match: 6. This CDR3 is built from 15 residues. CDR3 region: CASSQDGLGWETQYF. CDR3 coding DNA: TGCGCCAGCAGCCAAGATGGACTAGGGTGGGAGACCCAGTACTTC.

The J gene is TRBJ1-4, the V gene TRBV29-1; D ambiguous. Germline V gene lookup returns CDR1 SQVTM and CDR2 ANQGSEA. V shed 7 bases and J shed 7 bases, with 13 bases lying between them. CDR3 length: 12 residues. In nucleotides, the CDR3 is TGCAGCGCCGAGGGAAGTGGTGAAAAACTGTTTTTT. Protein sequence: CSAEGSGEKLFF.

The chain uses TRBV9 and TRBJ2-3, with unresolved D. CDR3 length: 13 amino acids. Germline CDR1 SGDLS, CDR2 YYNGEE. Trimming removed 0 bases from V and 4 bases from J, with 6 bases in between. CDR3 DNA sequence: TGTGCCAGCAGCGTAGGTGGGCCAGATACGCAGTATTTT. Encoded protein: CASSVGGPDTQYF.

This clone appeared a single time. The chain has TRBV6-6 and TRBJ1-2, with D hard to call. The CDR3 is made up of 14 amino acids. In germline, CDR1 is MNHNY, CDR2 SVGAGI (reference sequence). V lost 7 bases and J 4 bases, leaving 16 bases between the germline ends. DNA of the CDR3: TGTGCCAGCACCCAGACACGTGCCTCCTATGGCTACACCTTC. This sequence encodes CASTQTRASYGYTF.

The V call is TRBV10-1, the J call TRBJ1-6; maybe TRBD1 (6 bases). The CDR3 extends over 13 amino acids. Deletions cut 11 bases from V and 10 bases from J, with 18 bases between. CDR1 is WNHNN and CDR2 is SYGVQD in the germline V gene (reference sequence). As DNA, the CDR3 is TGCGCCCGTAGGGGGGGCAGAGGATCACCCCTCCACTTT. Amino acid sequence: CARRGGRGSPLHF.

The chain joins TRBV5-6 to TRBJ2-2; 8 bases align to TRBD1. Germline CDR1 and CDR2: SGHDT and YYEEEE. The J segment lost 1 base and the V segment lost 2 bases, leaving 1 base of the junction unmatched. There are 15 residues in the CDR3. The CDR3 bases are TGTGCCAGCAGCTTCGGGACAGGGAACACCGGGGAGCTGTTTTTT. Translation: CASSFGTGNTGELFF.

The chain has TRBV19 and TRBJ1-1; D remains ambiguous. This CDR3 has 13 amino acids. Germline values: CDR1 LNHDA, CDR2 SQIVND (reference sequence). V was trimmed by 3 bases and J by 1 base, leaving 6 bases between them. CDR3 region: CASSISGNTEAFF. The CDR3 DNA is TGTGCCAGTAGTATCTCTGGGAACACTGAAGCTTTCTTT.

V is TRBV6-1 and J is TRBJ2-7; 8 nucleotides agree with TRBD1. The CDR3 sequence is 15 residues long. Looked up from germline, CDR1 is MNHNS and CDR2 is SASEGT. V shed 5 bases and J 3 bases; nucleotides not matched to a gene: 9. The CDR3 sequence: CASSKGRQGRYEQYF. The CDR3 bases are TGTGCCAGCAGTAAGGGCCGACAGGGGCGCTACGAGCAGTACTTC.